One sample yielded the 10 T cell receptor beta chains listed below, sequenced in a study of T cell repertoires in cytomegalovirus infection (dated by TCRdb to between 2018 and 2021). The antigens these receptors bind are not known. Sequencing used an Illumina HiSeq 1500. TCRdb trimmed the raw reads at Q25, called clones with MiXCR and kept productive beta chains. Under each unique CDR3 protein, matching rows form one entry showing the most common genes and DNA. Here the sample has 700,000 to 900,000 distinct CDR3 sequences; 29% occur a single time. The ten largest make up around 13% of the sample. In the paper's terms, the treatment or condition label means: in vitro stimulation with specific CMV peptide epitopes to enrich CMV-specific T cells. This specimen was cultured CD8+ T cells from PBMCs, taken from culture after CMV antigen stimulation. The receptors were sampled from a human donor in good health (CMV status not recorded). Some clones in this sample may be carry-over from other donors' samples.

The chain links TRBV7-6 to TRBJ2-7; the match to TRBD1 covers 9 bases. The CDR3 runs 14 residues. Germline CDR1 SGHVS, CDR2 FNYEAQ. V was pared by 5 bases and J by 4 bases, with 6 bases of the junction left unmatched. DNA for the CDR3: TGTGCCAGCAGCCGCCGGGACAGGGAATACGAGCAGTACTTC. This translates into CASSRRDREYEQYF.

The chain links TRBV7-6 to TRBJ1-6; 7 bases line up with TRBD1. The germline V gene has CDR1 SGHVS and CDR2 FNYEAQ. This CDR3 region has 15 residues. V shed 0 bases and J 9 bases; nucleotides not matched to a gene: 5. CDR3 nucleotide sequence: TGTGCCAGCAGCTTAGCGGCCAGGGGGTCTTCACCCCTCCACTTT. Translation: CASSLAARGSSPLHF.

This clonotype was observed a few times. The rearrangement uses TRBV29-1 and TRBJ2-1; the D gene is possibly TRBD1 (6 bases). The length of the CDR3 is 14 residues. Trimming cost V 5 bases and J 4 bases, with 15 bases left between them. Germline CDR1 reads SQVTM; CDR2 reads ANQGSEA. The CDR3 here is CSVSRDIRYNEQFF. As DNA, the CDR3 is TGCAGCGTTTCAAGGGACATAAGGTACAATGAGCAGTTCTTC.

This clonotype has just a few counts. The chain links TRBV12-3 or TRBV12-4 to TRBJ1-3, with D hard to call. The CDR3 length is 13 residues. V was pared by 2 bases and J by 4 bases, with 6 bases between. For the CDR3, the DNA is TGTGCCAGCAGTTTACGAGCGGGAAACACCATATATTTT. This codes for CASSLRAGNTIYF.

Comment on this clonotype: The junction shows a germline mismatch at one end, possibly a read error. V and J are TRBV7-9 and TRBJ2-7; 7 bases agree with TRBD1. CDR3 length equals 18 residues. From germline, CDR1 is SEHNR and CDR2 FQNEAQ (reference sequence). CDR3 loop: CASCLVRGTGESSYEQYF. The CDR3 DNA reads as TGTGCCAGCTGCTTAGTTCGGGGAACAGGGGAAAGCTCCTACGAGCAGTACTTC.

This clonotype occurred once. The chain employs TRBV19 and TRBJ1-5; TRBD1 matches at 8 bases. J gave up 2 bases and V 1 base, and 7 bases lay outside the gene matches. The CDR3 spans 17 residues. Germline CDR1 reads LNHDA; CDR2 reads SQIVND (reference sequence). This CDR3 is CASSIVPGGKRNQPQHF. The CDR3 nucleotides are TGTGCCAGTAGTATAGTTCCAGGGGGCAAGCGCAATCAGCCCCAGCATTTT.

This clonotype was seen more than once but under ten times. The V and J genes are TRBV6-5 and TRBJ2-1, with unresolved D. Germline CDR1 is MNHEY and CDR2 is SVGAGI. Trimming removed 2 bases from V and 10 bases from J, with 9 bases in between. The CDR3 totals 12 residues. The CDR3 nucleotides are TGTGCCAGCAGTTACAACCCCCCCGAGCAGTTCTTC. As protein: CASSYNPPEQFF.

Comments on this clonotype: This clone may be a read error of a much larger clone one base away. The chain has TRBV19 and TRBJ1-4; 8 bases agree with TRBD1. Germline CDR1 reads LNHDA; CDR2 reads SQIVND (reference sequence). There are 15 residues in the CDR3. The CDR3 nucleotides are TGTACCAGTAGCAACAGGGGGTGGGCGACTTCGGAACTGTTTTTT. As protein: CTSSNRGWATSELFF.

This clonotype was counted between two and nine times. The chain links TRBV6-2 or TRBV6-3 to TRBJ1-1; no clear D. This CDR3 has 17 amino acids. V lost 2 bases, J lost 0 bases, and 16 bases lay in between. The germline CDR1 and CDR2 sequences are MNHEY and SVGEGT. The CDR3 DNA follows: TGTGCCAGCAGTTACCCTTTTTCGGCAGTTATGAACACTGAAGCTTTCTTT. It specifies CASSYPFSAVMNTEAFF.

This chain links TRBV4-3 with TRBJ2-1, with no clear D. The germline V gene has CDR1 LGHNA and CDR2 YSLEER. The CDR3 totals 16 residues. Trimming removed 1 base at V and 7 bases at J, with 17 bases between. This chain's CDR3 is CASSQVVELLRNEQFF. The CDR3 nucleotides are TGCGCCAGCAGCCAAGTGGTAGAGCTCCTGAGGAATGAGCAGTTCTTC.